This T cell receptor beta chain emerged from a study of cytomegalovirus exposure and HLA in healthy donors. Study context: Early release data held tens of millions of unique TCRs from HLA-typed donors. Regarding the study as a whole: Evidence from a later analysis indicated that most CMV-associated TCR beta chains looked HLA-restricted. When analyzed later, a missense DCLRE1C variant was found to be linked to TCR beta V- and J-gene trimming.

Comment on this clone: What it binds is not known.

A multiplex PCR was run with 60 Vbeta primers and 13 Jbeta primers. The assay was immunoSEQ multiplex PCR, and TCRdb's table has in-frame clones only and misses some. The table shows 150,000 to 200,000 clones, with roughly 84% occurring only once. The CDR3 extends over 13 amino acids. Deletions cut 5 bases from V and 6 bases from J, with 11 bases between. Germline CDR1 MNHEY, CDR2 SVGAGI. The chain links TRBV6-5 to TRBJ2-1; a weak D match, TRBD2 (5 bases). The receptor comes from a boy aged 10-17 years in good health and CMV-seronegative. Sequenced material: PBMCs. The CDR3 spells CASSRGNPNEQFF. The CDR3 DNA follows: TGTGCCAGCAGTCGGGGAAACCCCAATGAGCAGTTCTTC.